This record covers a single T cell receptor beta chain. As yet, its antigen is unknown. The method was immunoSEQ multiplex PCR; TCRdb's version includes in-frame clones alone and lacks a portion of them. The profile shows around 1,100,000 clones, about 80% of them singletons. The data originate from a study of shared clonotypes between healthy human individuals. Broader study findings: Among a few donors, approximately 5% of naive CD4 clonotypes were found in common. Non-shared clonotypes displayed generation probabilities falling below those of clonotypes present in all four donors.

Partitioning of CD4+ cells yielded a CD45RA+ naive subset and a CD45RA-negative memory subset. This CDR3 has 14 residues. Germline V CDR1 and CDR2: SGHRS, YFSETQ. The V end lost 6 bases, the J end lost 6 bases, and 17 bases lay between the germline ends. The chain joins TRBV5-1 to TRBJ2-3; D may be TRBD1 (6 bases). Sample: memory CD4+ T cells from PBMCs. Subset noted: CD45RA-negative fraction. The TCR comes from a man aged 18 to 29 in good health. Some clones in this sample may be carry-over from other donors' samples. The CDR3 protein is CASTQWAQGDTQYF. The CDR3 nucleotides are TGCGCCAGCACTCAATGGGCTCAGGGGGATACGCAGTATTTT.